Below, 27 T cell receptor beta chains from the same sample are listed, as sequenced in a study of blood T cell repertoires in COVID-19. Profiled with immunoSEQ multiplex PCR; TCRdb holds only in-frame clones, not every one. This table has roughly 330,000 clones, 86% appearing once. The sequenced sample consisted of peripheral blood. The receptors were gathered from a woman aged 45-60 years with acute or convalescent COVID-19.

The J gene is TRBJ2-1, the V gene TRBV11-2; the match to TRBD2 covers 10 bases. With 3 bases clipped from V and 5 bases from J, the junction kept 4 bases outside the gene matches. The length of the CDR3 is 15 residues. In germline, CDR1 is SGHAT, CDR2 FQNNGV. CDR3 coding DNA: TGTGCCAGCAGCTTTGCTAGCGGGAGAAACAATGAGCAGTTCTTC. Encoded protein: CASSFASGRNNEQFF. Together with reference TRBV11-2 and TRBJ2-1, the CDR3 gives the full variable domain: EAGVAQSPRYKIIEKRQSVAFWCNPISGHATLYWYQQILGQGPKLLIQFQNNGVVDDSQLPKDRFSAERLKGVDSTLKIQPAKLEDSAVYLCASSFASGRNNEQFFGPGTRLTVL.

The chain joins TRBV5-1 to TRBJ1-1, with 7 nucleotides matching TRBD1. The CDR3 contains 12 residues. Germline loops: CDR1 SGHRS, CDR2 YFSETQ. With 4 bases clipped from V and 7 bases from J, the junction kept 4 bases outside the gene matches. The CDR3 spells CASSIGTVEAFF. The CDR3 coding sequence is TGCGCCAGCAGCATTGGGACAGTTGAAGCTTTCTTT.

The rearrangement joins TRBV9 to TRBJ2-3, with TRBD1 matching 11 bases. The V gene's germline CDR1 is SGDLS and CDR2 YYNGEE. This CDR3 is 18 amino acids long. Losses at the gene ends were 3 bases for V and 0 bases for J; bases not matched to a gene: 9. In DNA form, the CDR3 reads TGTGCCAGCAGCGAAACCGGGACAGGGGGATTCAGCACAGATACGCAGTATTTT. Protein sequence: CASSETGTGGFSTDTQYF.

The chain's CDR3 is CASSPWGQSTDTQYF. Written as DNA, the CDR3 is TGTGCCAGTAGTCCTTGGGGACAGAGCACAGATACGCAGTATTTT. V usage is TRBV19 and J usage is TRBJ2-3; 7 bases are a match to TRBD1. With 5 bases clipped from V and 0 bases from J, the junction kept 5 bases outside the gene matches. The CDR3 contains 15 residues. Germline V gene data show CDR1 as LNHDA and CDR2 as SQIVND (reference sequence).

The J gene is TRBJ2-5, the V gene TRBV5-1, with 9 bases identical to TRBD2. V gave up 4 bases and J gave up 5 bases; unmatched junction bases: 9. The CDR3 consists of 15 residues. CDR1 is SGHRS and CDR2 is YFSETQ in the germline V gene. The CDR3 sequence is CASSPLTSGQETQYF. In DNA, the CDR3 is TGCGCCAGCAGCCCCCTGACTAGCGGCCAGGAGACCCAGTACTTC.

V gene TRBV28 combines with J gene TRBJ2-1; D is unclear. The CDR3 totals 16 residues. V lost 6 bases to trimming and J lost 0 bases, with 15 bases between them. The germline CDR1 and CDR2 sequences are MDHEN and SYDVKM. The CDR3 here is CASSPETASSYNEQFF. In nucleotides, the CDR3 is TGTGCCAGCAGCCCGGAGACTGCGAGCTCCTACAATGAGCAGTTCTTC.

The rearrangement links TRBV29-1 to TRBJ2-1; 12 positions agree with TRBD2. There are 17 residues in the CDR3. Germline V gives CDR1 SQVTM, CDR2 ANQGSEA. Trimming took 3 bases from V and 8 from J; bases not matched to a gene: 14. This chain's CDR3 is CSVEALGLAGLRDEQFF. CDR3 bases: TGCAGCGTTGAGGCACTAGGACTAGCGGGATTAAGGGATGAGCAGTTCTTC.

The chain combines TRBV12-3 or TRBV12-4 with TRBJ2-5; 7 nucleotides align to TRBD1. The CDR3 covers 13 residues. Trimming at V came to 7 bases and at J to 4 bases, leaving 6 bases not matched to a gene. This CDR3 reads CASNRQGGETQYF. In DNA, the CDR3 is TGTGCCAGCAATAGACAGGGTGGAGAGACCCAGTACTTC.

The CDR3 region has the DNA TGTGCCAGCAGCGTGAGCGGGAACTACAATGAGCAGTTCTTC. Its protein product is CASSVSGNYNEQFF. The chain combines TRBV9 with TRBJ2-1; 7 positions agree with TRBD2. Trimming took 2 bases from V and 3 from J; bases not matched to a gene: 2. CDR1 and CDR2 (germline): SGDLS, YYNGEE. CDR3 length: 14 residues.

J is TRBJ2-7 and V is TRBV27, with 14 positions matching TRBD2. The V segment lost 2 bases and the J segment 7 bases; nucleotides outside the gene matches: 10. CDR1 and CDR2 (germline): MNHEY, SMNVEV (reference sequence). The length of the CDR3 is 17 residues. CDR3 protein: CASSLTPTSGRAREQYF. Written as DNA, the CDR3 is TGTGCCAGCAGTTTAACCCCGACTAGCGGGAGGGCCCGGGAGCAGTACTTC.

This clone was recorded a few times. The CDR3, as DNA: TGTGCCAGCAGCAACTACAGGGGGGATGAGCAGTTCTTC. Encoded protein: CASSNYRGDEQFF. The chain is built from TRBV7-9 and TRBJ2-1, with 8 bases that match TRBD1. V dropped 5 bases and J dropped 8; count of bases not matched to a gene: 5. Germline assignment: CDR1 SEHNR and CDR2 FQNEAQ (reference sequence). The CDR3 has 13 amino acids.

The chain links TRBV12-3 or TRBV12-4 to TRBJ2-7; D is possibly TRBD1 (5 bases). The ends were cut back, 6 bases at V and 0 bases at J, with 9 bases in the middle. The CDR3 contains 13 residues. CDR3 sequence (DNA): TGTGCCAGCAGACCCGACAGCTCCTACGAGCAGTACTTC. It specifies CASRPDSSYEQYF.

The chain carries TRBV5-6 and TRBJ2-4; 8 nucleotides align to TRBD2. After removal of 4 bases from V and 0 bases from J, the junction contained 9 bases not matched to a gene. From germline, CDR1 is SGHDT and CDR2 YYEEEE. This CDR3 has 17 amino acids. CDR3: CASSPLTSALAKNIQYF. The CDR3 DNA reads TGTGCCAGCAGCCCATTGACTAGCGCCTTAGCCAAAAACATTCAGTACTTC.

This chain joins TRBV18 and TRBJ2-7, with D possibly TRBD1 on 6 matching bases. The CDR3 length is 13 residues. Germline assignment: CDR1 KGHSH and CDR2 LQKENI. V lost 2 bases and J lost 5, with 10 bases in between. CDR3 sequence (DNA): TGTGCCAGCTCACCAAACAGGGTTGACGAGCAGTACTTC. Amino acid sequence: CASSPNRVDEQYF.

This clone came up once. J is TRBJ1-1 and V is TRBV6-5; no clear D gene. CDR3 size: 13 residues. Germline CDR1 MNHEY, CDR2 SVGAGI. The V gene lost 5 bases and the J gene lost 1 base, with 8 bases spanning the gap. The CDR3 bases are TGTGCCAGCAGTATAGATCCGAACACTGAAGCTTTCTTT. It encodes CASSIDPNTEAFF.

This chain connects TRBV28 to TRBJ2-7, with D tentatively TRBD1 (5 bases). Between the trimmed V and J ends, which lost 3 bases and 3 bases, there was a span of 9 bases. Looked up from germline, CDR1 is MDHEN and CDR2 is SYDVKM. There are 13 residues in the CDR3. Written as DNA, the CDR3 is TGTGCCAGCAGTTTCAACAGGTTCTACGAGCAGTACTTC. This gives the protein CASSFNRFYEQYF. Filled out from reference TRBV28 and TRBJ2-7, the complete variable domain reads DVKVTQSSRYLVKRTGEKVFLECVQDMDHENMFWYRQDPGLGLRLIYFSYDVKMKEKGDIPEGYSVSREKKERFSLILESASTNQTSMYLCASSFNRFYEQYFGPGTRLTVT.

J is TRBJ2-1 and V is TRBV10-3, with D possibly being TRBD2 (6 bases). Trimming removed 2 bases from V and 2 bases from J, with 13 bases in between. This CDR3 comprises 16 residues. From germline, CDR1 is ENHRY and CDR2 SYGVKD. Written as DNA, the CDR3 is TGTGCCATCAGTGAGGATATCGGGGGAACCTACAATGAGCAGTTCTTC. Amino acid sequence: CAISEDIGGTYNEQFF.

This clone appeared a single time. The chain is built from TRBV2 and TRBJ1-1, with 7 bases that match TRBD1. Trimming removed 5 bases from V and 7 bases from J; junction bases left unmatched: 4. The CDR3 is 12 amino acids. From germline, CDR1 is SNHLY and CDR2 FYNNEI. The CDR3 nucleotides are TGTGCCAGCAGTCTGACAGGGTTTGAAGCTTTCTTT. Residues: CASSLTGFEAFF.

The chain has TRBV27 and TRBJ2-3; 9 bases match TRBD1. With V trimmed by 3 bases and J by 2 bases, 3 bases remained unmatched. The CDR3 runs 15 residues. In germline, CDR1 is MNHEY, CDR2 SMNVEV (reference sequence). In nucleotides, the CDR3 is TGTGCCAGCAGTTTCGGACAGGGGCCCACAGATACGCAGTATTTT. Protein: CASSFGQGPTDTQYF.

The chain has TRBV6-2 or TRBV6-3 and TRBJ2-5; 7 bases line up with TRBD1. V trimming: 2 bases; J trimming: 2 bases; junction bases outside the gene matches: 8. Germline V lookup: CDR1 MNHEY, CDR2 SVGEGT. This CDR3 spans 16 amino acids. CDR3 in amino acids: CASSYLTGIRQETQYF. The CDR3 coding sequence is TGTGCCAGCAGTTACCTGACAGGGATACGACAAGAGACCCAGTACTTC.

The sample holds one count of this clone. This sequence joins TRBV7-9 and TRBJ1-3, with 7 bases identical to TRBD1. This CDR3 is built from 14 residues. The trim removed 4 bases at V and 4 bases at J, leaving 4 bases unmatched. The germline V gene has CDR1 SEHNR and CDR2 FQNEAQ (reference sequence). The CDR3 spells CASSSQGPGNTIYF. Here the CDR3 DNA reads TGTGCCAGCAGCTCACAGGGGCCCGGAAACACCATATATTTT.

This clone was picked up a small number of times. The rearrangement joins TRBV2 to TRBJ2-1; a weak D match, TRBD1 (6 bases). V shed 6 bases and J shed 10 bases, with 16 bases lying between them. Looked up from germline, CDR1 is SNHLY and CDR2 is FYNNEI. The CDR3 consists of 13 residues. The CDR3 DNA reads as TGTGCCAGCAGCCTCGACAGGCCCGGAGAGCAGTTCTTC. Its protein product is CASSLDRPGEQFF.

The chain has TRBV27 and TRBJ2-7, with D tentatively TRBD1 (7 bases). The CDR3 runs 14 residues. CDR1 is MNHEY and CDR2 is SMNVEV in the germline V gene (reference sequence). V dropped 2 bases and J dropped 2 bases, with 10 bases sitting between them. The CDR3 loop is CASSLDREAYEQYF. CDR3 nucleotides: TGTGCCAGCAGTTTAGACAGGGAGGCCTACGAGCAGTACTTC.

The table lists this clone with a few counts. The rearrangement joins TRBV3-1 (or the pseudogene TRBV3-2) to TRBJ2-3; 14 bases line up with TRBD2. This CDR3 comprises 16 residues. The germline V gene has CDR1 LGHDT and CDR2 YNNKEL (reference sequence). The V and J ends lost 5 bases and 4 bases, in that order; junction bases with no gene match: 5. CDR3 sequence (DNA): TGTGCCAGCAGCGACGTGGGACTAGCGGGAGCAGATACGCAGTATTTT. It encodes CASSDVGLAGADTQYF.

V gene TRBV4-3 combines with J gene TRBJ2-7; TRBD2 aligns across 10 bases. The germline V gene has CDR1 LGHNA and CDR2 YSLEER. The CDR3 is 16 amino acids. The ends lost 4 bases at V and 5 bases at J; junction bases unmatched: 11. The CDR3 here is CASSPGSSLAGDEQYF. The CDR3 coding sequence is TGCGCCAGCAGCCCAGGTTCAAGTCTAGCGGGAGACGAGCAGTACTTC.

This chain connects TRBV11-2 to TRBJ2-1, with TRBD2 identical over 8 bases. V was pared by 4 bases and J by 2 bases, with 10 bases of the junction left unmatched. Germline CDR1 is SGHAT and CDR2 is FQNNGV. This CDR3 has 17 amino acids. This CDR3 reads CASSSRISGSTYNEQFF. The CDR3 coding sequence is TGTGCCAGCAGCTCGAGGATAAGCGGGAGCACCTACAATGAGCAGTTCTTC.

The gene calls are TRBV4-3 and TRBJ1-3, with D unresolved. The V end lost 4 bases, the J end lost 3 bases, and 16 bases lay between the germline ends. The germline V gene has CDR1 LGHNA and CDR2 YSLEER. The CDR3 contains 16 residues. Written as DNA, the CDR3 is TGCGCCAGCAGCCCCGAGGTTGAGGGAGTTGGAAACACCATATATTTT. Protein: CASSPEVEGVGNTIYF.